This entry describes one T cell receptor beta chain. Its antigen is still unknown. CDR3 size: 15 residues. Trimming shortened V by 0 bases and J by 4 bases, and 12 bases separated the two germline ends. CDR1 is KGHSY and CDR2 is FQNENV in the germline V gene. The data are from a study of blood T cells in healthy people across ages. For the study at large: Template-switching capture recovered about one barcoded beta molecule per two T cells. General observations from the study: Reliance upon unsorted PBMCs precluded definitive naive versus antigen-experienced comparison.

Combining a sample-barcoded 5' primer with a J-beta primer mix, a second PCR ran for roughly 7 to 11 cycles. Each cDNA molecule was tagged by a template-switch adaptor with 12 random nucleotides. One entry per CDR3 protein results from TCRdb running MiXCR on the 5' RACE reads. The sample has fewer than 1 million distinct CDR3 sequences, about 42% seen once. All donors came from Russia, were Caucasian and healthy, and spanned ages roughly 6 to 100. The sample taken for sequencing was blood. The receptor was derived from a man aged 55 to 70 in good health. This chain uses TRBV16 with TRBJ1-2; maybe TRBD1 (5 bases). The CDR3 reads CASSQSWGAGYGYTF. In DNA form, the CDR3 reads TGTGCCAGCAGCCAATCGTGGGGCGCGGGCTATGGCTACACCTTC.